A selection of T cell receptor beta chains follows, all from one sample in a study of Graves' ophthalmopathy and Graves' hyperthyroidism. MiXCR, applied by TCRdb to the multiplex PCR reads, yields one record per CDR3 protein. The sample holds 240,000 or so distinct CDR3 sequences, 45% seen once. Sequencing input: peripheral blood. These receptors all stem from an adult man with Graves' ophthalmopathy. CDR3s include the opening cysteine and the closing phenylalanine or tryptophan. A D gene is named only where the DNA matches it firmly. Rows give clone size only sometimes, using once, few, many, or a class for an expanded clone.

TGTGCCAGCAGTTACTCGGGGCCTGAGACCTACGAGCAGTACTTC CASSYSGPETYEQYF TRBJ2-7 . TRBV6-5 15 .
TGCGCCAGCAGCCAACCTCGAAGGGGCACCGGGGAGCTGTTTTTT CASSQPRRGTGELFF TRBJ2-2 . TRBV7-9 15 .
TGCGCCAGCAGCATGGACAGGGGGCCCACTGAAGCTTTCTTT CASSMDRGPTEAFF TRBJ1-1 TRBD1 TRBV5-1 14 .
TGTGCCAGCAGTGAGAACAGGGGGCTCGAGCAGTACTTC CASSENRGLEQYF TRBJ2-7 TRBD1 TRBV2 13 .
TGTGCCAGCAGTTACGGCGCGGGGGCCTCGACCGGGGAGCTGTTTTTT CASSYGAGASTGELFF TRBJ2-2 . TRBV10-3 16 .
TGTGCCAGCACCCTATTGGGCCCTGATCAGCCCCAGCATTTT CASTLLGPDQPQHF TRBJ1-5 . TRBV2 14 .
TGTGCCAGCAGCTCCACACAGGGGGACGGCTACACCTTC CASSSTQGDGYTF TRBJ1-2 TRBD1 TRBV7-9 13 .
TGTGCCAGCAGCTTAAATTCACAGGGGACCGGGGAGCTGTTTTTT CASSLNSQGTGELFF TRBJ2-2 TRBD1 TRBV7-3 15 .
TGTGCCAGCAGCTTCGGGACAGGGGGAAATTCACCCCTCCACTTT CASSFGTGGNSPLHF TRBJ1-6 TRBD1 TRBV5-4 15 .
TGTGCCAGCTCACCGGGGCGGGGAGAAAGTTCACCCCTCCACTTT CASSPGRGESSPLHF TRBJ1-6 . TRBV18 15 few
TGCGCCAGCAGCGAACGGACAGGGATTAACTATGGCTACACCTTC CASSERTGINYGYTF TRBJ1-2 TRBD1 TRBV4-1 15 few
TGTGCCAGCAGCTTAGATCCCAGGGGACGGGATCAGCCCCAGCATTTT CASSLDPRGRDQPQHF TRBJ1-5 . TRBV7-2 16 .
TGTGCCAGCAGCTTAACAGCCGGGCACTCTGGAAACACCATATATTTT CASSLTAGHSGNTIYF TRBJ1-3 . TRBV7-2 16 many
TGTGCCAGCAGTTCCGCGGGTCTGGGTGAAAAACTGTTTTTT CASSSAGLGEKLFF TRBJ1-4 . TRBV6-1 14 .
TGTGCCAGCAGCCTCTTTGGGACTGGTCAAGAGACCCAGTACTTC CASSLFGTGQETQYF TRBJ2-5 . TRBV7-2 15 .
TGTGCCAGCAGCTTACTAGGACTAGAACTGTTTTTT CASSLLGLELFF TRBJ1-4 . TRBV7-9 12 .
TGTGCCACCAGCAGAGCCGGCCGGGAGACCCAGTACTTC CATSRAGRETQYF TRBJ2-5 . TRBV15 13 few
TGCGCCAGCAGCTTGGAAGGCAGCTACTCTGGAAACACCATATATTTT CASSLEGSYSGNTIYF TRBJ1-3 . TRBV5-1 16 .
TGTGCCAGCAGCTTAGTTGTTAGCGGGGGGGCCCAAAGGCCCGAGCAGTACTTC CASSLVVSGGAQRPEQYF TRBJ2-7 TRBD2 TRBV7-2 18 .
TGTGCCAGCTCATCCAGGACAGGATCCCCCTACGAGCAGTACTTC CASSSRTGSPYEQYF TRBJ2-7 TRBD1 TRBV18 15 .
TGTGCCAGCAGCACGGGGGATTCACCCCTCCACTTT CASSTGDSPLHF TRBJ1-6 . TRBV28 12 .
TGTGCCAGCAGCTTGAGACGAACAGGGAGGGACTCCTACGAGCAGTACTTC CASSLRRTGRDSYEQYF TRBJ2-7 . TRBV5-5 17 .
TGTGCCAGCAGTGAAACCGGCAGCTACTATGGCTACACCTTC CASSETGSYYGYTF TRBJ1-2 . TRBV2 14 few
TGTGCCATCAGTGAGGCAGGGACTGAAGCTTTCTTC CAISEAGTEAFF TRBJ1-1 . TRBV10-3 12 .
TGCAACGTTTGGACAGGTGATAGCAATCAGCCCCAGCATTTT CNVWTGDSNQPQHF TRBJ1-5 TRBD1 TRBV29-1 14 few
TGTGCCATCAGTGAGTCGGAGTTTTCAAAATCCTACGAGCAGTACTTC CAISESEFSKSYEQYF TRBJ2-7 . TRBV10-3 16 few
TGTGCCAGCAGCCAAGATTTCTGGGGTGGCACAGATACGCAGTATTTT CASSQDFWGGTDTQYF TRBJ2-3 . TRBV14 16 .
TGCGCCAGCTCGGGACAGGGAGACAATCAGCCCCAGCATTTT CASSGQGDNQPQHF TRBJ1-5 TRBD1 TRBV10-1 14 .
TGTGCCAGTAGTACCTCGGGACAGGGGGCCTCGGATTTC CASSTSGQGASDF TRBJ2-7 TRBD1 TRBV19 13 .
TGCAGTGCAAAGACCGATATGAACACTGAAGCTTTCTTT CSAKTDMNTEAFF TRBJ1-1 . TRBV20-1 13 .
TGTGCCAGCAGCCAAGATCCGGCAGACTACTACGAGCAGTACTTC CASSQDPADYYEQYF TRBJ2-7 . TRBV5-8 15 .
TGTGCCAGCAGCCTCAGGGAGGACAATCAGCCCCAGCATTTT CASSLREDNQPQHF TRBJ1-5 . TRBV2 14 .
TGTGCCAGCAGCCGGACTAGTTTTGGCGAGCAGTACTTC CASSRTSFGEQYF TRBJ2-7 TRBD2 TRBV7-2 13 .
TGCAGCGTTAATCCGGGAGCAGGGCCCCGGGAGACCCAGTACTTC CSVNPGAGPRETQYF TRBJ2-5 . TRBV29-1 15 .
TGTGCCAAACTACAGGGGGTCCATAATTCACCCCTCCACTTT CAKLQGVHNSPLHF TRBJ1-6 TRBD1 TRBV6-4 14 few
TGTGCCAGCAGTTTGGGACAGGTCTATGGCTACACCTTC CASSLGQVYGYTF TRBJ1-2 TRBD1 TRBV12-3/TRBV12-4 13 many
TGTGCCAGCAGCTTGGCCGCAGCGACGTTCTCTGGAAACACCATATATTTT CASSLAAATFSGNTIYF TRBJ1-3 . TRBV5-8 17 .
TGTGCCAGCACCCCCGGGATAGGAGCCCCCTACGAGCAGTACTTC CASTPGIGAPYEQYF TRBJ2-7 . TRBV9 15 .
TGTGCCAGCAACCAGGCCAGCTCTCAGGAAAAACTGTTTTTT CASNQASSQEKLFF TRBJ1-4 . TRBV7-2 14 few
TGCGCCAGCAGCCTAGACAGGGAATACGAGCAGTACTTC CASSLDREYEQYF TRBJ2-7 TRBD1 TRBV10-2 13 many
TGTGCCAGCAGCTCCCTAGCGGGCGACTCCTACGAGCAGTACTTC CASSSLAGDSYEQYF TRBJ2-7 TRBD2 TRBV11-3 15 few
TGTGCCAGCAGTCCTCCAGTAGGCCAGGGGAGAGTCGGGGAGCTGTTTTTT CASSPPVGQGRVGELFF TRBJ2-2 . TRBV7-9 17 few
TGTGCCTGTCGGCAGGATCCCAATTCACCCCTCCACTTT CACRQDPNSPLHF TRBJ1-6 . TRBV28 13 .
TGTGCCGGCAGCGTAGCCGAGGACAGCTACGTGGGGCAGTACTTC CAGSVAEDSYVGQYF TRBJ2-7 . TRBV9 15 .
TGTGCCAGCAGCGGTCCGTCTACAGCTAATGAAAAACTGTTTTTT CASSGPSTANEKLFF TRBJ1-4 . TRBV5-5 15 .
TGTGCCAGTAGTATCCCTCCGGGGAGAAGCAATCAGCCCCAGCATTTT CASSIPPGRSNQPQHF TRBJ1-5 . TRBV19 16 few
TGTGCCATCGGCCAGGGTTCCACTGAAGCTTTCTTT CAIGQGSTEAFF TRBJ1-1 . TRBV10-3 12 few
TGTGCCAGCAGCCGGACAGGGGGTCAGGAAAAACTGTTTTTT CASSRTGGQEKLFF TRBJ1-4 TRBD1 TRBV7-9 14 .
TGCAGCGACCGACAGGGCGCGACGGGAGGCTACACCTTC CSDRQGATGGYTF TRBJ1-2 TRBD1 TRBV29-1 13 many
TGTGCCAGCAGTGAAGCGCACGGCGACGGCGAGCAGTACTTC CASSEAHGDGEQYF TRBJ2-7 . TRBV6-1 14 .
TGCAGCGTTGCGTCCGAGGGGGGTGGGCCCCAGCATTTT CSVASEGGGPQHF TRBJ1-5 . TRBV29-1 13 .
TGTGCCAACGGACCCGACTCCTACGAGCAGTACTTC CANGPDSYEQYF TRBJ2-7 . TRBV10-3 12 .
TGTGCCAGCAGTGGAGAACGAGCCGGGGAGCTGTTTTTT CASSGERAGELFF TRBJ2-2 . TRBV25-1 13 few
TGTACCAGCAGTGATAGTGGCGGGTCCTACGAGCAGTACTTC CTSSDSGGSYEQYF TRBJ2-7 . TRBV25-1 14 .
TGTGCCAGCAGTTCACCAGGGGGGGACTCTGGGGCCAACGTCCTGACTTTC CASSSPGGDSGANVLTF TRBJ2-6 . TRBV28 17 few